Below, one T cell receptor (beta chain) is given with its context. The target antigen is unknown. This record belongs to a study of beta chain features in type 1 diabetes. General observations from the study: Type 1 diabetes patients showed a moderate but significant shortening of TCRB CDR3s in all four CD4+ subsets.

Expressed TCRB transcripts were sequenced, since all the RNA that had been isolated was reverse transcribed. Sequencing used immunoSEQ multiplex PCR; TCRdb keeps in-frame clones, though not all of them. Counted here are around 360,000 clones, roughly an eighth occurring once; the ten biggest clones make up around 0.01%. Each donor gave one heparinised blood draw averaging around 120 mL. The sequencing input was naive CD4+ T cells from blood. This TCR came from a woman aged 18-35 years with type 1 diabetes.

Here the CDR3 reads CASSSSGTGEKLFF. Written as DNA, the CDR3 is TGTGCCAGCAGCTCCTCCGGGACAGGTGAAAAACTGTTTTTT. The gene calls are TRBV5-6 and TRBJ1-4, with 8 positions matching TRBD1. Germline V gives CDR1 SGHDT, CDR2 YYEEEE. The J segment lost 7 bases and the V segment lost 3 bases, leaving 5 bases of the junction unmatched. CDR3 length equals 14 residues.